A selection of T cell receptor beta chains follows, all from one sample in a study of T cell repertoires in cytomegalovirus infection. These receptors have no known antigen. Each CDR3 protein is one row after TCRdb ran MiXCR on the reads. The data show 90,000 to 110,000 distinct CDR3 sequences, with 29% seen just once and roughly three quarters held by the top ten. Sequenced here: CD8+ T cells from cultured PBMCs, sampled from culture after CMV antigen stimulation. Source of these receptors: a human donor in good health (CMV status not recorded). Some clones in this sample may be carry-over from other donors' samples. CDR3s include the opening cysteine and the closing phenylalanine or tryptophan. Each record gives: CDR3 DNA, CDR3 protein, clone size, D gene, J gene, V gene. A D gene is named only where the DNA matches it firmly. A clone size is listed for some rows: how often the clone was seen (once, few, many), or a class if it is expanded.

CDR3nt: TGTGCCAGCAGCCCCCGACAGGGAGTTTATAATTCACCCCTCCACTTT
CDR3aa: CASSPRQGVYNSPLHF
abundance: few
d_gene: TRBD1
j_gene: TRBJ1-6
v_gene: TRBV11-2

CDR3nt: TGCAGTGCTAGAGATGGCCATGAGCAGTTCTTC
CDR3aa: CSARDGHEQFF
abundance: few
d_gene: -
j_gene: TRBJ2-1
v_gene: TRBV20-1

CDR3nt: TGTGCCAGCAGCCAGTGGCGGTCTTATGGCTACACCTTC
CDR3aa: CASSQWRSYGYTF
abundance: many
d_gene: -
j_gene: TRBJ1-2
v_gene: TRBV14

CDR3nt: TGTGCCAGCAGCTTAGCGCCTAGTAGTAGCGGGGGGGCAGATACGCAGTATTTT
CDR3aa: CASSLAPSSSGGADTQYF
abundance: many
d_gene: TRBD2
j_gene: TRBJ2-3
v_gene: TRBV7-8

CDR3nt: TGTGCCAGCAGCTTGAGCGACAGGGGTCACACCGGGGAGCTGTTTTTT
CDR3aa: CASSLSDRGHTGELFF
abundance: few
d_gene: TRBD1
j_gene: TRBJ2-2
v_gene: TRBV7-6

CDR3nt: TGTGCCAGCAGTCCAAACCGCGTGGGCTCCTACAATGAGCAGTTCTTC
CDR3aa: CASSPNRVGSYNEQFF
abundance: few
d_gene: -
j_gene: TRBJ2-1
v_gene: TRBV25-1

CDR3nt: TGTGCCAGCAGCTTAGAAGGGAACTATGAGCAGTTCTTC
CDR3aa: CASSLEGNYEQFF
abundance: -
d_gene: -
j_gene: TRBJ2-1
v_gene: TRBV11-2

CDR3nt: TGTGCCAGTTCTTTAGCGGGGGGGCCGACAGATACGCAGTATTTT
CDR3aa: CASSLAGGPTDTQYF
abundance: -
d_gene: TRBD2
j_gene: TRBJ2-3
v_gene: TRBV6-5

CDR3nt: TGTGCCTCTAATGGGTTTGCCGCTGAAGCTTTCTTT
CDR3aa: CASNGFAAEAFF
abundance: many
d_gene: -
j_gene: TRBJ1-1
v_gene: TRBV28

CDR3nt: TGTGCCAGCAGCTCCCTCTCGGGGGGGGCCAAAAATGAGCAGTTCTTC
CDR3aa: CASSSLSGGAKNEQFF
abundance: -
d_gene: TRBD2
j_gene: TRBJ2-1
v_gene: TRBV5-5

CDR3nt: TGTGCCAGTAGTATCGGAGCTGGGGCCAACGTCCTGACTTTC
CDR3aa: CASSIGAGANVLTF
abundance: few
d_gene: -
j_gene: TRBJ2-6
v_gene: TRBV19

CDR3nt: TGTGCCAGCAGCCCAGGGGATTTTGGTTCACCCCTCCACTTT
CDR3aa: CASSPGDFGSPLHF
abundance: -
d_gene: -
j_gene: TRBJ1-6
v_gene: TRBV7-9

CDR3nt: TGTGCCAGTAGTATAGGTGATTTGTGGTATTTT
CDR3aa: CASSIGDLWYF
abundance: -
d_gene: -
j_gene: TRBJ2-3
v_gene: TRBV19

CDR3nt: TGTGCCAGCAGTTACCGGTTTAGCACAGATACGCAGTATTTT
CDR3aa: CASSYRFSTDTQYF
abundance: many
d_gene: -
j_gene: TRBJ2-3
v_gene: TRBV6-5

CDR3nt: TGTGCCAGCAGCCGGGGACAGGTCTACGAGCAGTACTTC
CDR3aa: CASSRGQVYEQYF
abundance: many
d_gene: TRBD1
j_gene: TRBJ2-7
v_gene: TRBV7-9

CDR3nt: TGTGCCAGCAGTTACGCGGCAACCGGGGAGCTGTTTTTT
CDR3aa: CASSYAATGELFF
abundance: -
d_gene: -
j_gene: TRBJ2-2
v_gene: TRBV6-1

CDR3nt: TGTGCCAGCAGTTTAGGTCCAGGGGGCTATTCAGATACGCAGTATTTT
CDR3aa: CASSLGPGGYSDTQYF
abundance: -
d_gene: TRBD1
j_gene: TRBJ2-3
v_gene: TRBV12-3/TRBV12-4

CDR3nt: TGTGCCAGCAGCTCAGACGGGGGGTTCTCGAACACTGAAGCTTTCTTT
CDR3aa: CASSSDGGFSNTEAFF
abundance: -
d_gene: -
j_gene: TRBJ1-1
v_gene: TRBV9